The clone carrying this T cell receptor beta chain was detected only a few times. Its target is unknown. This record belongs to a study of blood T cells in healthy people across ages. General observations from the study: Per million T cells, TCR beta diversity dropped roughly linearly as age increased. Estimates drawn from one million T cells were deemed to understate diversity.

Together with a sample-barcoded 5' primer, a J-beta primer mix was included in a second PCR lasting roughly 6 to 12 cycles. TCRdb itself ran the 5' RACE reads through MiXCR, one entry per CDR3 protein. Among fewer than 800,000 distinct CDR3 sequences listed, just under 25% were seen once. Germline lookup yields CDR1 LNHNV and CDR2 YYDKDF (reference sequence). The CDR3 length is 15 residues. V dropped 0 bases and J dropped 5 bases, with 14 bases sitting between them. Separately, the same data were catalogued under a study of T cells of mothers and their children. That paper adds: Reverse transcription into cDNA received all extracted RNA, at roughly 1.6 ug per 15 ul.

Input material: blood. The rearrangement uses TRBV15 and TRBJ2-7; D possibly corresponds to TRBD2 (7 bases). This receptor was obtained from a boy aged 5-17 years in good health. This CDR3 reads CATSRDQGGGDEQYF. DNA of the CDR3: TGTGCCACCAGCAGAGATCAAGGGGGAGGGGACGAGCAGTACTTC.